The present T cell receptor (beta chain) was sequenced within a study of shared clonotypes between healthy human individuals. Regarding the study as a whole: Blood was the sole source, and tissue repertoires probably differ.

The CDR3 has 15 amino acids. From germline, CDR1 is LGHNA and CDR2 YNFKEQ. V was clipped by 1 base and J by 2 bases; unmatched bases: 5. This clone was counted many times. What it binds is not known. Evenly divided among several immunoSEQ plates was the genomic DNA of each subset. Produced via immunoSEQ multiplex PCR; TCRdb's table is partial and in-frame only. The sample records over a million clones, about 84% being singletons. V is TRBV4-2 and J is TRBJ2-7, with 7 nucleotides matching TRBD2. The source of this sequence is a young man in good health. Some clones in this sample may be carry-over from other donors' samples. Sequenced input: memory CD4+ T cells from PBMCs. As for subset: CD45RA-negative fraction. The CDR3: CASSQVLAAPYEQYF. CDR3 bases: TGTGCCAGCAGCCAAGTCCTAGCGGCCCCCTACGAGCAGTACTTC.